This T cell receptor (beta chain) appears in the sequencing data of a study of control samples from healthy donors and cancer patients (dated by TCRdb to about 2020). In regard to this clone: Its antigen target is currently unknown. No base quality information exists; no much larger clone differs at one position.

V loses 2 bases of germline sequence and J loses 5 bases, and the interval between the two ends is 9 bases. Based on the germline V gene, the CDR1 and CDR2 sequences are ENHRY and SYGVKD. Its CDR3 holds 13 amino acids, cysteine through phenylalanine. Only the CDR3 part of the read is kept: 39 bases, read in frame from the first base. Library prep was done by the immunoSEQ multiplex PCR assay. TCRdb limited this immuneACCESS table to in-frame rearrangements with V and J called. A share of clones is missing; checked studies link under half to unresolved V genes, and the rest is unexplained. A total of about 26,000 clones appear in this sample, almost 85% of them only once. The leading ten clones occupy around 7.1% of the sample.

The TCR originated in a woman aged 55-69 years with head and neck cancer. Sequences were obtained from PBMCs. The chain links TRBV10-3 with TRBJ1-2; a weak D assignment points to TRBD1 (5 bases agree). The base sequence is TGTGCCATCAGTGAGAGACAGTGGTATGGCTACACCTTC. The translation is CAISERQWYGYTF.